The rows below give T cell receptor beta chains drawn from one sample of a study of blood T cell repertoires in COVID-19. Assay used: immunoSEQ multiplex PCR; TCRdb lists only in-frame clones, some missing. Among 200,000 to 300,000 clones listed, less than 90% were seen once. Input material: peripheral blood. The receptors originated from a man younger than 40 with active or convalescent COVID-19. The CDR3 runs from the conserved cysteine through the conserved F or W. A D gene is named only where the DNA matches it firmly. Part of the rows lack a size; the others show once, few, many or a class for expanded clones.

V: TRBV27; size: -; D: TRBD1; J: TRBJ1-1; CDR3: CASSLSGGQEMNTEAFF; DNA: TGTGCCAGCAGTTTAAGTGGAGGACAGGAGATGAACACTGAAGCTTTCTTT
V: TRBV7-8; size: -; D: -; J: TRBJ2-5; CDR3: CASSLASEFQETQYF; DNA: TGTGCCAGCAGCTTAGCTAGTGAGTTCCAAGAGACCCAGTACTTC
V: TRBV3-1/TRBV3-2; size: -; D: TRBD1; J: TRBJ1-3; CDR3: CASSRRDRYSGNTIYF; DNA: TGTGCCAGCAGCCGGCGGGACAGATACTCTGGAAACACCATATATTTT
V: TRBV7-8; size: -; D: TRBD1; J: TRBJ1-4; CDR3: CASSHDRGANEKLFF; DNA: TGTGCCAGCAGCCACGACAGGGGGGCTAATGAAAAACTGTTTTTT
V: TRBV5-8; size: -; D: TRBD2; J: TRBJ2-1; CDR3: CASRRTSGGLNEQFF; DNA: TGTGCCAGCAGGCGGACTAGCGGGGGTTTGAATGAGCAGTTCTTC
V: TRBV6-5; size: -; D: TRBD1; J: TRBJ1-4; CDR3: CASSWTGGVEKLFF; DNA: TGTGCCAGCAGTTGGACAGGGGGAGTTGAAAAACTGTTTTTT
V: TRBV29-1; size: once; D: -; J: TRBJ1-1; CDR3: CSVEGDRINTEAFF; DNA: TGCAGCGTTGAAGGAGACAGAATAAACACTGAAGCTTTCTTT
V: TRBV2; size: once; D: TRBD2; J: TRBJ2-3; CDR3: CASSEAGQRGPTDTQYF; DNA: TGTGCCAGCAGTGAAGCGGGTCAGCGGGGCCCCACAGATACGCAGTATTTT
V: TRBV7-9; size: -; D: -; J: TRBJ1-6; CDR3: CASSLGLADNSPLHF; DNA: TGTGCCAGCAGCTTAGGGCTTGCCGATAATTCACCCCTCCACTTT
V: TRBV4-3; size: -; D: -; J: TRBJ1-4; CDR3: CASSPDRSTNEKLFF; DNA: TGCGCCAGCAGCCCAGACAGGTCAACTAATGAAAAACTGTTTTTT
V: TRBV28; size: -; D: TRBD1; J: TRBJ1-2; CDR3: CASSLVGLGTGVGYTF; DNA: TGTGCCAGCAGTTTAGTAGGCCTCGGGACAGGGGTAGGCTACACCTTC
V: TRBV27; size: -; D: TRBD1; J: TRBJ1-4; CDR3: CASRGDRESEKLFF; DNA: TGTGCCAGCAGGGGGGACAGGGAATCTGAAAAACTGTTTTTT
V: TRBV4-1; size: -; D: -; J: TRBJ2-1; CDR3: CASSQVVGGPSYNEQFF; DNA: TGCGCCAGCAGCCAAGTAGTGGGGGGGCCCTCCTACAATGAGCAGTTCTTC
V: TRBV20-1; size: -; D: -; J: TRBJ2-7; CDR3: CSASPEFEQYF; DNA: TGCAGTGCTAGTCCCGAGTTCGAGCAGTACTTC
V: TRBV7-8; size: -; D: -; J: TRBJ1-2; CDR3: CASSLGTGVNGYTF; DNA: TGTGCCAGCAGCTTAGGGACCGGGGTTAATGGCTACACCTTC
V: TRBV7-6; size: -; D: -; J: TRBJ1-1; CDR3: CASSLTPGGTGNTEAFF; DNA: TGTGCCAGCAGCTTGACACCGGGCGGCACAGGGAACACTGAAGCTTTCTTT
V: TRBV18; size: once; D: -; J: TRBJ1-1; CDR3: CASSPGKGDTEAFF; DNA: TGTGCCAGCTCACCAGGGAAGGGGGACACTGAAGCTTTCTTT
V: TRBV5-1; size: -; D: TRBD1; J: TRBJ1-4; CDR3: CASSYSSGTGGEKLFF; DNA: TGCGCCAGCAGTTATTCCTCCGGGACAGGGGGTGAAAAACTGTTTTTT
V: TRBV13; size: once; D: TRBD1; J: TRBJ1-2; CDR3: CASRDRMISGYTF; DNA: TGTGCCAGCAGGGACAGGATGATCTCAGGCTACACCTTC
V: TRBV27; size: -; D: -; J: TRBJ1-2; CDR3: CASSPSEQGPNYGYTF; DNA: TGTGCCAGCAGTCCAAGCGAACAGGGACCAAACTATGGCTACACCTTC
V: TRBV6-5; size: -; D: -; J: TRBJ1-5; CDR3: CASSFINQPQHF; DNA: TGTGCCAGCAGTTTCATCAATCAGCCCCAGCATTTT
V: TRBV7-9; size: -; D: TRBD2; J: TRBJ2-3; CDR3: CASSLWAGGSTDTQYF; DNA: TGTGCCAGCAGCTTATGGGCGGGGGGGAGCACAGATACGCAGTATTTT
V: TRBV11-2; size: -; D: -; J: TRBJ2-3; CDR3: CASSGPRGDTQYF; DNA: TGTGCCAGCAGCGGACCACGGGGAGATACGCAGTATTTT
V: TRBV5-1; size: -; D: TRBD1; J: TRBJ2-5; CDR3: CASRRGTGGARETQYF; DNA: TGCGCCAGCAGACGGGGGACAGGGGGCGCCCGGGAGACCCAGTACTTC
V: TRBV6-5; size: -; D: -; J: TRBJ1-6; CDR3: CASSASSYNSPLHF; DNA: TGTGCCAGCAGCGCGAGCTCCTATAATTCACCCCTCCACTTT
V: TRBV5-1; size: -; D: -; J: TRBJ1-1; CDR3: CASSLDDNSQEAFF; DNA: TGCGCCAGCAGCTTGGACGATAACAGCCAAGAAGCTTTCTTT
V: TRBV11-2; size: -; D: -; J: TRBJ2-7; CDR3: CASSLASRGEQYF; DNA: TGTGCCAGCAGCTTAGCCAGTCGGGGCGAGCAGTACTTC
V: TRBV4-1; size: -; D: -; J: TRBJ2-7; CDR3: CASSPGAGSYEQYF; DNA: TGCGCCAGCAGCCCTGGGGCAGGGTCCTACGAGCAGTACTTC
V: TRBV27; size: once; D: -; J: TRBJ1-2; CDR3: CASSLGSNYGYTF; DNA: TGTGCCAGCAGTTTGGGCAGTAACTATGGCTACACCTTC
V: TRBV30; size: -; D: TRBD1; J: TRBJ1-1; CDR3: CAWRATGPTEAFF; DNA: TGTGCCTGGAGGGCGACAGGGCCCACTGAAGCTTTCTTT
V: TRBV4-3; size: -; D: -; J: TRBJ2-6; CDR3: CASSQVTGANVLTF; DNA: TGCGCCAGCAGCCAAGTTACTGGGGCCAACGTCCTGACTTTC
V: TRBV7-2; size: -; D: -; J: TRBJ1-2; CDR3: CASQGANYGYTF; DNA: TGTGCCAGTCAGGGTGCCAACTATGGCTACACCTTC
V: TRBV11-2; size: -; D: -; J: TRBJ1-2; CDR3: CASSPGGAPGGYTF; DNA: TGTGCCAGCAGCCCGGGAGGCGCCCCGGGGGGCTACACCTTC
V: TRBV11-2; size: once; D: -; J: TRBJ1-4; CDR3: CASSLDVSYNEKLFF; DNA: TGTGCCAGCAGCTTAGATGTGTCCTATAATGAAAAACTGTTTTTT
V: TRBV7-8; size: -; D: -; J: TRBJ2-1; CDR3: CASSLDLEIGEQFF; DNA: TGTGCCAGCAGCTTAGACCTAGAAATTGGTGAGCAGTTCTTC
V: TRBV9; size: -; D: -; J: TRBJ1-1; CDR3: CASSVGGTTQGRDTEAFF; DNA: TGTGCCAGCAGCGTAGGTGGGACAACACAGGGAAGAGATACTGAAGCTTTCTTT
V: TRBV27; size: -; D: -; J: TRBJ1-4; CDR3: CASSLTGGKLFF; DNA: TGTGCCAGCAGTTTGACCGGAGGAAAACTGTTTTTT
V: TRBV7-2; size: -; D: TRBD2; J: TRBJ2-1; CDR3: CASSLKAGGPIEQFF; DNA: TGTGCCAGCAGCTTAAAAGCGGGGGGGCCCATTGAGCAGTTCTTC
V: TRBV7-8; size: -; D: TRBD1; J: TRBJ1-1; CDR3: CASRGTVHTEAFF; DNA: TGTGCCAGCAGAGGGACAGTCCACACTGAAGCTTTCTTT
V: TRBV6-4; size: -; D: TRBD1; J: TRBJ2-1; CDR3: CASRTGISSYNEQFF; DNA: TGTGCCAGCAGGACAGGGATCAGCTCCTACAATGAGCAGTTCTTC
V: TRBV5-1; size: few; D: -; J: TRBJ1-1; CDR3: CASSLGGEAFF; DNA: TGCGCCAGCAGCTTGGGCGGTGAAGCTTTCTTT